This T cell receptor (beta chain) was identified in a study of blood T cell repertoires in COVID-19. This clone has a handful of counts. The junction departs from germline at one end; a sequencing error may be responsible. This CDR3 region has 15 residues. Germline CDR1 is SNHLY and CDR2 is FYNNEI. Clones were sequenced by immunoSEQ multiplex PCR, and TCRdb holds only the in-frame ones, with some missing. The profile shows under 200,000 clones, about 85% of them singletons. What was sequenced was peripheral blood. The source of this sequence is a woman aged 80 or older in a cohort sampled during active or convalescent COVID-19. The rearrangement joins TRBV2 to TRBJ1-2; D gene uncertain. CDR3 nucleotides: TGTGCCAGCAGCGAAGACACCCCTCAAACGGGGGGCTACACCTTC. It yields the protein CASSEDTPQTGGYTF.